These 5 T cell receptor beta chains came from one sample sequenced in a study of OX40 agonist ivuxolimab in advanced cancers. Produced via immunoSEQ multiplex PCR; TCRdb's table is partial and in-frame only. The sample includes under 80,000 clones, about 93% of them seen just once. Sample: CD4+ or CD8+ T cells sorted from blood, taken in a trial of the OX40 agonist ivuxolimab. All receptors derive from an adult with an advanced solid tumor such as melanoma, head and neck, liver or kidney cancer.

The V and J genes are TRBV5-1 and TRBJ1-3, with TRBD1 matching 12 bases. The J segment lost 8 bases and the V segment lost 1 base, leaving 4 bases of the junction unmatched. The CDR3 sequence is 15 residues long. Germline loops: CDR1 SGHRS, CDR2 YFSETQ. The CDR3 is CASSLTGTGGDTIYF. DNA for the CDR3: TGCGCCAGCAGCTTGACAGGGACAGGGGGCGACACCATATATTTT.

V and J are TRBV7-2 and TRBJ2-2; the match to TRBD2 covers 9 bases. Germline V lookup: CDR1 SGHTA, CDR2 FQGNSA. The CDR3 consists of 15 residues. Trimming cost V 4 bases and J 3 bases; bases outside gene matches: 3. DNA of the CDR3: TGTGCCAGCAGCTACAGCGGGGGGTACACCGGGGAGCTGTTTTTT. It is translated as CASSYSGGYTGELFF.

The rearrangement joins TRBV19 to TRBJ2-5; weak D call: TRBD1 (5 bases). CDR3 length: 13 residues. Looked up from germline, CDR1 is LNHDA and CDR2 is SQIVND (reference sequence). Trimming cost V 4 bases and J 2 bases, with 8 bases left between them. The CDR3 sequence: CASSSGAQETQYF. For the CDR3, the DNA is TGTGCCAGTAGTAGTGGGGCACAAGAGACCCAGTACTTC.

The genes are TRBV15 and TRBJ2-7, with 10 bases lining up with TRBD2. The germline V gene has CDR1 LNHNV and CDR2 YYDKDF (reference sequence). With V trimmed by 3 bases and J by 9 bases, 5 bases remained unmatched. This CDR3 comprises 13 residues. The CDR3 reads CATSSGTSDTQYF. The CDR3 DNA sequence: TGTGCCACCAGCAGTGGGACTAGCGACACGCAGTACTTC.

The chain links TRBV5-1 to TRBJ2-1; TRBD2 aligns across 8 bases. CDR3 size: 15 residues. Germline lookup yields CDR1 SGHRS and CDR2 YFSETQ. Unmatched junction bases numbered 8, after V lost 3 bases and J lost 6 bases. The DNA of the CDR3 is TGCGCCAGCAGCTATACTAGCGGAATGGTCAATGAGCAGTTCTTC. Its protein is CASSYTSGMVNEQFF.